The 10 T cell receptor beta chains reported below all come from one sample, sequenced in a study of molecular identifiers for immune sequencing clone quantification. TCRdb used MiXCR to reprocess the PCR reads, holding one entry per CDR3 protein. The sample lists some 650,000 distinct CDR3 sequences; just under 20% were seen once. Specimen: naive CD8+ T cells from blood, with Jurkat cell RNA spiked in. Noted subset: FACS-sorted CD8+CD4-CCR7+CD45RA+ naive T cells. The receptors here all came from a human donor in good health. Some libraries in this study had Jurkat cell RNA spiked in.

The V gene is TRBV5-1, the J gene TRBJ2-2; D unresolved. There are 15 residues in the CDR3. V was pared by 4 bases and J by 1 base, with 11 bases between. Germline assignment: CDR1 SGHRS and CDR2 YFSETQ. The CDR3 DNA follows: TGCGCCAGCAGCCTCGGTGAAAGGAACACCGGGGAGCTGTTTTTT. It codes for CASSLGERNTGELFF.

This clonotype has ten or more counts. The gene calls are TRBV27 and TRBJ2-7, with D hard to call. Per germline, CDR1 MNHEY and CDR2 SMNVEV (reference sequence). The V end was cut by 4 bases, the J end by 4 bases, with 20 bases between. This CDR3 region has 16 residues. CDR3 DNA sequence: TGTGCCAGCAGTTGGTCCGACCCTTCTCAATTTTACGAGCAGTACTTC. Protein: CASSWSDPSQFYEQYF.

The CDR3 DNA is TGTGCCAGCAGCCCGCGACTAGCGGGACGCTACTCCTACAATGAGCAGTTCTTC. Translation gives CASSPRLAGRYSYNEQFF. The chain is built from TRBV7-9 and TRBJ2-1, with 11 bases aligning to TRBD2. The CDR3 runs to 18 residues. Germline V gene sequence: CDR1 SEHNR, CDR2 FQNEAQ (reference sequence). V shed 5 bases, J shed 0 bases, and the junction held 9 bases outside the gene matches.

On this clonotype: One base away lies a much larger clone, so this may be a sequencing read error. This chain connects TRBV7-9 to TRBJ2-5, with TRBD1 matching over 7 bases. The germline gives CDR1 SEHNR, CDR2 FQNEAQ (reference sequence). The CDR3 has 15 residues. Here the CDR3 DNA reads TGTGCCTGCAGGCCACCACGGGACAGACAAGAGACCCAGTACTTC. Translating it yields CACRPPRDRQETQYF.

This clonotype was recorded at least ten times. The V call is TRBV24-1, the J call TRBJ2-1; D unresolved. This CDR3 comprises 12 residues. The ends were cut back, 6 bases at V and 9 bases at J, with 11 bases in the middle. The germline CDR1 and CDR2 sequences are KGHDR and SFDVKD. CDR3 region: CATSPVGGEQFF. Written as DNA, the CDR3 is TGTGCCACCAGTCCTGTCGGCGGTGAGCAGTTCTTC.

This clonotype was recorded many times. This chain joins TRBV9 and TRBJ2-5; possibly TRBD1 for D (5 bases). Trimming took 4 bases from V and 5 from J, leaving 12 bases between them. Germline assignment: CDR1 SGDLS and CDR2 YYNGEE. CDR3 length: 13 residues. In DNA, the CDR3 is TGTGCCAGCAGCTCGGCGGCAGGGGAGACCCAGTACTTC. Translated: CASSSAAGETQYF.

In its sample, this clonotype was seen many times. The rearrangement uses TRBV12-3 or TRBV12-4 and TRBJ1-6; a possible D gene is TRBD1 (5 bases). V was trimmed by 2 bases and J by 13 bases, leaving 18 bases between them. This CDR3 is built from 15 residues. The CDR3 loop is CASSLFSGSPFPLHF. CDR3 sequence (DNA): TGTGCCAGCAGTTTATTTTCAGGGTCACCGTTTCCCCTCCACTTT.

The sample holds many counts of this clonotype. V and J are TRBV9 and TRBJ2-3; the match to TRBD2 covers 7 bases. CDR3 length equals 12 residues. The V and J ends lost 7 bases and 5 bases, in that order; junction bases with no gene match: 4. Germline CDR1 SGDLS, CDR2 YYNGEE. The CDR3 DNA reads as TGTGCCAGCGGGGGGGGAGTAGATACGCAGTATTTT. The encoded protein is CASGGGVDTQYF.

Remarks on this clonotype: This sequence may be a read error, since a much larger clone differs from it by one base. The CDR3 end shows no conserved phenylalanine or tryptophan, and so a read error is likely. The rearrangement links TRBV28 to TRBJ1-1, with a weak D call TRBD1 (5 bases). Trimming removed 6 bases at V and 4 bases at J, with 12 bases between. The CDR3 consists of 13 residues. Germline lookup yields CDR1 MDHEN and CDR2 SYDVKM. DNA for the CDR3: TGTGCCAGCAGCGACCCGGGGGTCACTGAAGCTTTCTCT. It encodes CASSDPGVTEAFS.

For this clonotype: A clone one base away is much larger, so this may be a read error. No conserved phenylalanine or tryptophan is present at the end of the CDR3, so a read error is the likely explanation. The chain uses TRBV28 and TRBJ2-2; TRBD1 matches at 12 bases. Germline CDR1 is MDHEN and CDR2 is SYDVKM. The trim removed 4 bases at V and 4 bases at J, leaving 1 base unmatched. The CDR3 has 15 residues. CDR3 protein: CASSWGQGATGELFL. The CDR3 coding sequence is TGTGCCAGCAGTTGGGGACAGGGGGCCACCGGGGAGCTGTTTCTT.